Sequencing of this TCR beta chain was carried out in a study of shared clonotypes between healthy human individuals. Study-level information: Three plates each covered CD4 naive and memory; CD8 naive two, CD8 memory one.

The CDR3 sequence is 21 residues long. J lost 2 bases, V lost 1 base, and 20 bases had no gene match. CDR1 and CDR2 (germline): MNHNS, SASEGT. Study-level findings and limits: The authors sampled blood alone, and tissue repertoires likely differ. Relative to their counterparts shared across all four donors, non-shared clonotypes exhibited diminished generation probabilities. Larger estimated richness was generally seen in naive subsets than in memory subsets.

Profiled with immunoSEQ multiplex PCR; TCRdb holds only in-frame clones, not every one. The sample carries around 2.3 million clones, roughly 95% recorded once. Note on this clone: What it binds is unknown.

This chain connects TRBV6-1 to TRBJ2-3, with 8 bases lining up with TRBD1. Sequenced material: naive CD4+ T cells sorted from blood. Subset indicated: CD45RA+ positively selected. The TCR sequence derives from a man aged 18 to 29 in good health. The DNA of the CDR3 is TGTGCCAGCAGTGAAGGTGGTGGGTCCGGCAGGGGGCCCTTGCCCACAGATACGCAGTATTTT. Protein: CASSEGGGSGRGPLPTDTQYF.